These 29 T cell receptor beta chains were all obtained from the same sample, sequenced in a study of shared clonotypes between healthy human individuals. Cells designated naive CD8 were CD45RO-negative and were positively selected for CCR7, with terminally differentiated effector memory CD45RA+ cells excluded. Assay: immunoSEQ multiplex PCR; the TCRdb copy retains only in-frame clones and omits some. The table records around 1,900,000 clones, 85% to 95% of them present only once. Specimen: naive CD8+ T cells from PBMCs. These TCRs come from a man aged 18 to 29 in good health. Some clones in this sample may be carry-over from other donors' samples.

V and J are TRBV7-9 and TRBJ2-7; D is uncertain. Trimming removed 3 bases from V and 5 bases from J, with 14 bases in between. The CDR3 has 14 residues. Germline CDR1 SEHNR, CDR2 FQNEAQ (reference sequence). DNA for the CDR3: TGTGCCAGCAGCTTTCAGCCAGGTTTAGACGAGCAGTACTTC. Protein: CASSFQPGLDEQYF.

Of note for this clone: The junction does not match germline at one end; this may be a read error. This chain connects TRBV27 to TRBJ1-2; 8 bases line up with TRBD1. Germline V gene data show CDR1 as MNHEY and CDR2 as SMNVEV (reference sequence). This CDR3 comprises 13 residues. CDR3 nucleotide sequence: TGTGCCAGCAGCGATTCGACAAGGGACAGGAGCTACTTC. Protein product: CASSDSTRDRSYF.

The chain has TRBV7-3 and TRBJ2-1; 7 bases match TRBD1. CDR1 and CDR2 from the germline V gene are SGHTA and FQGTGA. The CDR3 runs to 16 residues. V was clipped by 4 bases and J by 6 bases; unmatched bases: 12. The CDR3, as DNA: TGTGCCAGCAGCTCGACCTCCCCGGGACAGTTCAATGAGCAGTTCTTC. Translated, it gives CASSSTSPGQFNEQFF.

The rearrangement joins TRBV19 to TRBJ2-1, with 7 bases that match TRBD1. CDR1 is LNHDA and CDR2 is SQIVND in the germline V gene (reference sequence). This CDR3 has 14 residues. The trim removed 5 bases at V and 2 bases at J, leaving 3 bases unmatched. This chain's CDR3 is CASSWDSTYNEQFF. The DNA of the CDR3 is TGTGCCAGTAGTTGGGACAGTACCTACAATGAGCAGTTCTTC.

The chain combines TRBV5-1 with TRBJ1-1; D possibly corresponds to TRBD1 (5 bases). V lost 0 bases to trimming and J lost 1 base, with 10 bases between them. CDR1 SGHRS and CDR2 YFSETQ come from the germline V gene. The CDR3 runs to 15 residues. The CDR3 bases are TGCGCCAGCAGCTTGGTGTTCGGACAGAACACTGAAGCTTTCTTT. Translation gives CASSLVFGQNTEAFF.

The J gene is TRBJ1-1, the V gene TRBV27; 8 bases are shared with TRBD1. CDR1 is MNHEY and CDR2 is SMNVEV in the germline V gene (reference sequence). The length of the CDR3 is 13 residues. V shed 4 bases, J shed 5 bases, and the junction held 3 bases outside the gene matches. CDR3 in amino acids: CASSYRGKTEAFF. The CDR3 DNA is TGTGCCAGCAGTTACAGGGGGAAAACTGAAGCTTTCTTT.

The V call is TRBV19, the J call TRBJ1-1; D perhaps matches TRBD1 (5 bases). The V and J ends lost 5 bases and 0 bases respectively, with 13 bases between them. This CDR3 spans 15 amino acids. Germline values: CDR1 LNHDA, CDR2 SQIVND (reference sequence). CDR3 in DNA: TGTGCCAGTAGTGGATACGGGGACTTGAACACTGAAGCTTTCTTT. Translating it yields CASSGYGDLNTEAFF.

This rearrangement joins TRBV7-9 to TRBJ2-7; D remains unclear. Germline loops: CDR1 SEHNR, CDR2 FQNEAQ (reference sequence). V lost 0 bases to trimming and J lost 6 bases, with 6 bases between them. The CDR3 has 12 amino acids. In nucleotides, the CDR3 is TGTGCCAGCAGCTTAGCCGGAGCCGAGCAGTACTTC. Amino acids: CASSLAGAEQYF.

The chain is built from TRBV4-1 and TRBJ2-7; 11 positions agree with TRBD2. The J segment lost 3 bases and the V segment lost 0 bases, leaving 4 bases of the junction unmatched. The length of the CDR3 is 16 residues. The germline V gene encodes CDR1 MGHRA and CDR2 YSYEKL. The CDR3 sequence is CASSQDSLAGVYEQYF. CDR3 in DNA: TGCGCCAGCAGCCAAGATTCACTAGCGGGAGTCTACGAGCAGTACTTC.

For the CDR3, the DNA is TGTGCCAGCAGCGTAGGGACTAGTTTTGGCCATGAGCAGTTCTTC. Translating it yields CASSVGTSFGHEQFF. The chain combines TRBV9 with TRBJ2-1; 7 bases match TRBD2. CDR3 length: 15 amino acids. The germline gives CDR1 SGDLS, CDR2 YYNGEE. V lost 0 bases, J lost 8 bases, and 8 bases stayed unmatched.

CDR3: CASSQDLQWNTGELFF. Here the CDR3 DNA reads TGCGCCAGCAGCCAAGATCTACAGTGGAACACCGGGGAGCTGTTTTTT. The chain combines TRBV4-1 with TRBJ2-2; D gene ambiguous. The V gene lost 0 bases and the J gene lost 1 base, with 9 bases spanning the gap. The germline V gene has CDR1 MGHRA and CDR2 YSYEKL. CDR3 length: 16 amino acids.

The J gene is TRBJ2-7, the V gene TRBV10-2; TRBD1 matches 7 bases. This CDR3 has 12 amino acids. The germline gives CDR1 WSHSY, CDR2 SAAADI. J gave up 7 bases and V 10 bases, and 10 bases lay outside the gene matches. The CDR3 DNA reads as TGCGCCACCGAGACAGGGTCAAGGGAGCAGTACTTC. The encoded protein is CATETGSREQYF.

The chain carries TRBV30 and TRBJ2-1, with 8 bases identical to TRBD2. This CDR3 contains 13 residues. V was clipped by 3 bases and J by 5 bases; unmatched bases: 3. Germline assignment: CDR1 GTSNPN and CDR2 SVGIG (reference sequence). The CDR3 is CAWRTGGDNEQFF. CDR3 coding DNA: TGTGCCTGGAGAACGGGAGGGGACAATGAGCAGTTCTTC.

V is TRBV18 and J is TRBJ1-5, with 7 bases identical to TRBD1. The CDR3 has 19 amino acids. Germline CDR1 and CDR2: KGHSH and LQKENI. Trimming at V came to 4 bases and at J to 0 bases, leaving 15 bases not matched to a gene. DNA for the CDR3: TGTGCCAGCTCACTCTACGGAGCGGGGACAGAGAATAGCAATCAGCCCCAGCATTTT. Translating gives CASSLYGAGTENSNQPQHF.

The chain carries TRBV27 and TRBJ2-7; perhaps TRBD1 as D (5 bases). V was trimmed by 5 bases and J by 7 bases, leaving 18 bases between them. CDR1 and CDR2 from the germline V gene are MNHEY and SMNVEV (reference sequence). CDR3 length: 14 residues. The CDR3 is CASSVGQGVREQYF. DNA of the CDR3: TGTGCCAGCAGTGTTGGGCAGGGCGTGAGGGAGCAGTACTTC.

The chain joins TRBV2 to TRBJ1-4; 9 bases are shared with TRBD1. The CDR3 runs 13 residues. CDR1 and CDR2 from the germline V gene are SNHLY and FYNNEI. V was pared by 7 bases and J by 8 bases, with 5 bases of the junction left unmatched. The CDR3 loop is CASTGQGFEKLFF. As DNA, the CDR3 is TGTGCCAGCACCGGACAGGGGTTCGAAAAACTGTTTTTT.

This clone has a single count. The V call is TRBV18, the J call TRBJ2-2; 9 nucleotides line up with TRBD1. This CDR3 spans 16 amino acids. The V gene end was trimmed by 2 bases and the J gene end by 6 bases; junction bases not matched to a gene: 7. Germline V lookup: CDR1 KGHSH, CDR2 LQKENI. For the CDR3, the DNA is TGTGCCAGCTCACCAAGGAAGGGACAGGGCTCCGGGGAGCTGTTTTTT. It specifies CASSPRKGQGSGELFF.

The chain recombines TRBV28 with TRBJ1-2; the D gene is possibly TRBD1 (5 bases). The V and J ends lost 2 bases and 6 bases respectively, with 10 bases between them. Germline values: CDR1 MDHEN, CDR2 SYDVKM. The CDR3 extends over 13 amino acids. CDR3 nucleotides: TGTGCCAGCAGTTTAGGGGCAGGAGATGGCTACACCTTC. Amino acid sequence: CASSLGAGDGYTF.

This chain joins TRBV7-6 and TRBJ2-7; D may be TRBD1 or TRBD2 (6 bases each). This CDR3 has 14 amino acids. The germline gives CDR1 SGHVS, CDR2 FNYEAQ. V lost 5 bases, J lost 3 bases, and 14 bases lay in between. DNA for the CDR3: TGTGCCAGCAGCCCTGGAGGGGGTTTCTACGAGCAGTACTTC. Translated, it gives CASSPGGGFYEQYF.

The chain links TRBV2 to TRBJ2-1; weak D call: TRBD2 (7 bases). CDR3 size: 14 residues. In germline, CDR1 is SNHLY, CDR2 FYNNEI. Trimming removed 7 bases from V and 8 bases from J, with 18 bases in between. CDR3 bases: TGTGCCAGCATGGAACAGGGAGGGTTTGATGAGCAGTTCTTC. Its translation is CASMEQGGFDEQFF.

The chain carries TRBV27 and TRBJ2-7; 8 bases map to TRBD2. The CDR3 loop spans 17 amino acids. Germline loops: CDR1 MNHEY, CDR2 SMNVEV (reference sequence). The ends lost 4 bases at V and 4 bases at J; junction bases unmatched: 15. The CDR3 loop is CASSSILKTSASYEQYF. CDR3 bases: TGTGCCAGCAGTTCCATCCTGAAGACTAGCGCCTCTTACGAGCAGTACTTC.

Of note for this clone: This sample also contains other DNA sequences that code for the same CDR3. The chain carries TRBV27 and TRBJ2-7, with D maybe TRBD1 (6 bases). Trimming cost V 3 bases and J 5 bases, with 14 bases left between them. Per the germline V gene, CDR1 is MNHEY and CDR2 is SMNVEV (reference sequence). The CDR3 contains 14 residues. CDR3 loop: CASSLGQGFHEQYF. CDR3 nucleotides: TGTGCCAGCAGTTTGGGGCAGGGGTTCCACGAGCAGTACTTC.

This clone has only a few counts. V gene TRBV7-2 combines with J gene TRBJ2-2; no reliable D call. The germline V gene encodes CDR1 SGHTA and CDR2 FQGNSA. The CDR3 covers 10 residues. Trimming left V 6 bases short and J 7 bases short, with 3 bases between. The CDR3 region is CASRRGELFF. The CDR3 nucleotides read TGTGCCAGCAGGCGCGGGGAGCTGTTTTTT.

This chain connects TRBV7-3 to TRBJ2-2; 9 bases agree with TRBD1. The V and J ends lost 6 bases and 1 base, in that order; junction bases with no gene match: 9. CDR1 and CDR2 from the germline V gene are SGHTA and FQGTGA. The CDR3 runs 17 residues. In DNA form, the CDR3 reads TGTGCCAGCAGGATGACAGGGGGGTCACTGAACACCGGGGAGCTGTTTTTT. This encodes CASRMTGGSLNTGELFF.

The rearrangement uses TRBV15 and TRBJ2-7, with D perhaps matching TRBD2 (5 bases). The V and J ends lost 8 bases and 6 bases respectively, with 11 bases between them. This CDR3 has 11 amino acids. CDR1 is LNHNV and CDR2 is YYDKDF in the germline V gene (reference sequence). The CDR3 DNA is TGTGCCACCGAGTCGGGGAGCGAGCAGTACTTC. Amino acids: CATESGSEQYF.

The chain joins TRBV29-1 to TRBJ1-6, with 8 bases lining up with TRBD1. The trim removed 6 bases at V and 4 bases at J, leaving 5 bases unmatched. The germline V gene encodes CDR1 SQVTM and CDR2 ANQGSEA. There are 14 residues in the CDR3. CDR3 bases: TGCAGCGTCCTGACAGGGGATTATAATTCACCCCTCCACTTT. Its translation is CSVLTGDYNSPLHF.

J is TRBJ2-1 and V is TRBV4-3, with TRBD2 as a possible D gene (5 bases). This CDR3 comprises 14 residues. V lost 4 bases, J lost 9 bases, and 16 bases lay in between. Germline values: CDR1 LGHNA, CDR2 YSLEER. The CDR3 is CASSRYDRESEQFF. The CDR3, as DNA: TGCGCCAGCAGCCGATACGACCGGGAAAGTGAGCAGTTCTTC.

This clone was seen a few times. This sequence joins TRBV19 and TRBJ2-1; no clear D. The CDR3 loop spans 14 amino acids. Germline CDR1 and CDR2: LNHDA and SQIVND (reference sequence). With 6 bases removed from V and 4 bases from J, the gap between germline ends came to 13 bases. The CDR3 DNA follows: TGTGCCAGTAGGTCGGGCCTCGTATACAATGAGCAGTTCTTC. Translated, it gives CASRSGLVYNEQFF.

The V and J genes are TRBV10-3 and TRBJ1-3, with a weak D call TRBD1 (5 bases). V was pared by 3 bases and J by 0 bases, with 12 bases between. The length of the CDR3 is 16 residues. The germline V gene encodes CDR1 ENHRY and CDR2 SYGVKD. CDR3 loop: CAISDIDRISGNTIYF. The CDR3 coding sequence is TGTGCCATCAGTGACATAGACAGAATCTCTGGAAACACCATATATTTT.